The clone carrying this T cell receptor (beta chain) was seen ten or more times. Its specificity is not known. The data belong to a study of T-cell reconstitution after alpha-beta-depleted transplantation in children. Germline CDR1 and CDR2: DFQATT and SNEGSKA (reference sequence). V was pared by 1 base and J by 4 bases, with 16 bases between. This CDR3 is 15 amino acids long. Whole-study findings and limits: Hyperexpanded clones declined; after one year, newly produced T cells mostly supplied diversity. Reportedly, only several hundred clones from non-depleted graft cells drove alpha-beta T-cell counts at about two months. There were some patients whose high TCRbeta diversity at day 60 came from surviving recipient T cells and thymic progenitors.

Preparation of the TCRbeta library was carried out with unique molecular identifiers. TCRdb re-called the PCR reads through MiXCR, storing one row per CDR3 protein. The data hold 330,000 or so distinct CDR3 sequences, with around 9.1% observed a single time. This chain links TRBV20-1 with TRBJ1-1; D is unclear. This clonotype originated in a boy in the first two years of life with acute myeloid leukemia, due to receive a stem cell transplant. Sample: PBMCs, taken before TCRalphabeta/CD19-depleted stem cell transplant. The CDR3 reads CSARVPLGGGTEAFF. The DNA of the CDR3 is TGCAGTGCTAGAGTCCCGTTAGGAGGCGGCACTGAAGCTTTCTTT.